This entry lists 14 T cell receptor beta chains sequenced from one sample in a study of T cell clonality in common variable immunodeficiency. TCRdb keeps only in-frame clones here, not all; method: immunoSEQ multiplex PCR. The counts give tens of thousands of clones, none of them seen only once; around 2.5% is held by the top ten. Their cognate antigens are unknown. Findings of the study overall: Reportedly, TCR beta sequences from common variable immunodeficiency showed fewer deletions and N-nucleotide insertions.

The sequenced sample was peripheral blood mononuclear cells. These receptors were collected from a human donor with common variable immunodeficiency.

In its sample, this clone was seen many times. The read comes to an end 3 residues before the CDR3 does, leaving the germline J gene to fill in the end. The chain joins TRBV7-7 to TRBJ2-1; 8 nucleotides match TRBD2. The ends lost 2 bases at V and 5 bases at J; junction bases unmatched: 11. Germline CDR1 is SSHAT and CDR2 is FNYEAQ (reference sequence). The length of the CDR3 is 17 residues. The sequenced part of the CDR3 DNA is TGTGCCAGCAGCTTACCGGCGTCGGGGGGGAAGAACAATGAG. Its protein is CASSLPASGGKNNE. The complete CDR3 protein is CASSLPASGGKNNEQFF.

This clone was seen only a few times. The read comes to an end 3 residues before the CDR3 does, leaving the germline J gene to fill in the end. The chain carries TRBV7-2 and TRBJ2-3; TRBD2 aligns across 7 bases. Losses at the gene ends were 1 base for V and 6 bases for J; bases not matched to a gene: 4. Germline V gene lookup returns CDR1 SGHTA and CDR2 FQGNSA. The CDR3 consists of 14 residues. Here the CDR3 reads CASSLGLAFDTQYF. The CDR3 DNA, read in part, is TGTGCCAGCAGCTTAGGACTAGCCTTTGATACG.

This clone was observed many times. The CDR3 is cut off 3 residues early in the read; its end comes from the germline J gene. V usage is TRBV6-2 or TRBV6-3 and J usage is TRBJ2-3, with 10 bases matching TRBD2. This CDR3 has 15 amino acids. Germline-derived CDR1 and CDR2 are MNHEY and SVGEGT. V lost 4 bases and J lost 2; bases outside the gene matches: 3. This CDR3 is CASSLLAGITDTQYF. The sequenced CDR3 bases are TGTGCCAGCAGTTTACTAGCGGGGATCACAGATACG.

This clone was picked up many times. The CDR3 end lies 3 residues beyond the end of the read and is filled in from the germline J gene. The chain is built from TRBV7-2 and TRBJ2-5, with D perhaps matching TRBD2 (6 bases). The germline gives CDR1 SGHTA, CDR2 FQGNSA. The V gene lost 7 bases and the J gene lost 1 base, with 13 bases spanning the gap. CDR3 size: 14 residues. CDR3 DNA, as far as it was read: TGTGCCAGCAATCCTCAGGGAGGCCAAGAGACC. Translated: CASNPQGGQET. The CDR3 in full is CASNPQGGQETQYF.

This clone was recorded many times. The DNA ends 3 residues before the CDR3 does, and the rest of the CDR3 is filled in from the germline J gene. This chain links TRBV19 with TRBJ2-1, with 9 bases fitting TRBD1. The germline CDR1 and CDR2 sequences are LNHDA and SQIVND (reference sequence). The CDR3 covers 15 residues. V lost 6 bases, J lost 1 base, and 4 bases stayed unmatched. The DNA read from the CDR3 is TGTGCCAGTAGCCCCGGGACAGGGTCCTACAATGAG. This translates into CASSPGTGSYNE. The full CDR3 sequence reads CASSPGTGSYNEQFF.

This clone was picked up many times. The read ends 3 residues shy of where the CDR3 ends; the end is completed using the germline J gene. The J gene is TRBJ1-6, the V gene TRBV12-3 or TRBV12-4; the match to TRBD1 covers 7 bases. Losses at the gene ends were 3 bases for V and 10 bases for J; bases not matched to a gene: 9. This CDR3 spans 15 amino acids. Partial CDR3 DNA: TGTGCCAGCAGTTTGTTACGAGGGGGCTGGTCACCC. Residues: CASSLLRGGWSP. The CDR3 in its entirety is CASSLLRGGWSPLHF.

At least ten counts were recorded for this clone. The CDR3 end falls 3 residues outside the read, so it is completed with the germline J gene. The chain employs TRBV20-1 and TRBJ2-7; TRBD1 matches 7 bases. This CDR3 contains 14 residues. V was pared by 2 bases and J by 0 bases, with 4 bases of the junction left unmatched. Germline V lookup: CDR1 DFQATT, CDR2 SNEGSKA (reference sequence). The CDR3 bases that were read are TGCAGTGCTAGATCTCGGGACAGCTCCTACGAG. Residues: CSARSRDSSYE. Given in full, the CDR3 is CSARSRDSSYEQYF.

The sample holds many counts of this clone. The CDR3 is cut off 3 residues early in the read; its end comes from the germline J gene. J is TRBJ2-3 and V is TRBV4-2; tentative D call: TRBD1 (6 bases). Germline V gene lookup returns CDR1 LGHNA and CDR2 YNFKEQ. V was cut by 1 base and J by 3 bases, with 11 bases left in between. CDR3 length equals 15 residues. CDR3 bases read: TGTGCCAGCAGCCAAGCCCGGCAGGGGACAGATACG. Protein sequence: CASSQARQGTDT. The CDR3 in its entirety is CASSQARQGTDTQYF.

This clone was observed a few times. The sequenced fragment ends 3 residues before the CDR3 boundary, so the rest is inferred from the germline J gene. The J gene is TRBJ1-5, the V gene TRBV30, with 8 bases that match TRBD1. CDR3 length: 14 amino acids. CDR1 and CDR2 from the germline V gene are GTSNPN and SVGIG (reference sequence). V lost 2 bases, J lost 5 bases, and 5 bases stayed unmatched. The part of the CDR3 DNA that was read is TGTGCCTGGAGTCCGACAGGGGTAGATCAGCCC. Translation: CAWSPTGVDQP. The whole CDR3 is CAWSPTGVDQPQHF. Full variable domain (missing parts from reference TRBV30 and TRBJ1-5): SQTIHQWPATLVQPVGSPLSLECTVEGTSNPNLYWYRQAAGRGLQLLFYSVGIGQISSEVPQNLSASRPQDRQFILSSKKLLLSDSGFYLCAWSPTGVDQPQHFGDGTRLSIL.

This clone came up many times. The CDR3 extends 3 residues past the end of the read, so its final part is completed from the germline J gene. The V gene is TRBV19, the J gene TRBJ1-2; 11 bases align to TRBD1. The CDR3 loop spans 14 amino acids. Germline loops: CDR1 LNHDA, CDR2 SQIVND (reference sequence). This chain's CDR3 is CASTPRGDRGSYTF. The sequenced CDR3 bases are TGTGCCAGTACCCCTCGTGGGGACAGGGGGAGC.

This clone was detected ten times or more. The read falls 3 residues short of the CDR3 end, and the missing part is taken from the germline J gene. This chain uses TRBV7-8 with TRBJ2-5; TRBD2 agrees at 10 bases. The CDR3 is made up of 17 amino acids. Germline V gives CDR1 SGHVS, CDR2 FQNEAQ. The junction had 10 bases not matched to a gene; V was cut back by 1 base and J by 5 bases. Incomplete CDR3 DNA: TGTGCCAGCAGCTTAGATCGAGCGGGGGGGCCAGAGGAGACC. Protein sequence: CASSLDRAGGPEET. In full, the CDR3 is CASSLDRAGGPEETQYF.

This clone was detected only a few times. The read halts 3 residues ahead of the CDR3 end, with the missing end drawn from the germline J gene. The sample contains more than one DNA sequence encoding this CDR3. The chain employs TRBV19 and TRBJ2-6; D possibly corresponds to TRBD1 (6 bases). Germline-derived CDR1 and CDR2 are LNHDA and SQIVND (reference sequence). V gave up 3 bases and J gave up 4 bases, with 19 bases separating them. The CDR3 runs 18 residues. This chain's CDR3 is CASSISGTYTSGANVLTF. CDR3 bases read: TGTGCCAGTAGTATTTCTGGGACATATACCTCGGGGGCCAACGTC.

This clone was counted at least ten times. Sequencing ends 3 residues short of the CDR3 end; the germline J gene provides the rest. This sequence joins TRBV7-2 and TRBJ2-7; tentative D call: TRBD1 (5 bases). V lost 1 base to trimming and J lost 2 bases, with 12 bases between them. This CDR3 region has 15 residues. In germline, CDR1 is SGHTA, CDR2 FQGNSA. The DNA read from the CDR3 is TGTGCCAGCAGCTTAGTGGGCAGGGCTCCCTACGAG. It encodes CASSLVGRAPYE. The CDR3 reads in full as CASSLVGRAPYEQYF.

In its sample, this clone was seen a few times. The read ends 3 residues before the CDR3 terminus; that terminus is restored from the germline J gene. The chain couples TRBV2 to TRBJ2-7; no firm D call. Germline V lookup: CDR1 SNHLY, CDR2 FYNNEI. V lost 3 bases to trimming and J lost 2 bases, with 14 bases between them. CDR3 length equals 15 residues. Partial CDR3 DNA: TGTGCCAGCAGTGAGTGGTTCTCAAGCCCCTACGAG. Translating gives CASSEWFSSPYE. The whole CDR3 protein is CASSEWFSSPYEQYF. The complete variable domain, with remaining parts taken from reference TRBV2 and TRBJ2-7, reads EPEVTQTPSHQVTQMGQEVILRCVPISNHLYFYWYRQILGQKVEFLVSFYNNEISEKSEIFDDQFSVERPDGSNFTLKIRSTKLEDSAMYFCASSEWFSSPYEQYFGPGTRLTVT.